This T cell receptor beta chain came from a study of T cell changes during pregnancy in multiple sclerosis. TCRdb keeps only in-frame clones here, not all; method: immunoSEQ multiplex PCR. The sample lists about 40,000 clones; about 90% were seen once. Trimming cost V 4 bases and J 3 bases; bases outside gene matches: 3. The CDR3 runs 13 residues. Germline CDR1 reads SNHLY; CDR2 reads FYNNEI. The sample consisted of peripheral blood, taken in the first trimester of pregnancy. The chain recombines TRBV2 with TRBJ2-7, with 7 bases matching TRBD2. The receptor's source is a female donor in good health, enrolled as a control in a pregnancy study. The CDR3, as DNA: TGTGCCAGCAGTGTGGAGCGGGGCTACGAGCAGTACTTC. It yields the protein CASSVERGYEQYF.